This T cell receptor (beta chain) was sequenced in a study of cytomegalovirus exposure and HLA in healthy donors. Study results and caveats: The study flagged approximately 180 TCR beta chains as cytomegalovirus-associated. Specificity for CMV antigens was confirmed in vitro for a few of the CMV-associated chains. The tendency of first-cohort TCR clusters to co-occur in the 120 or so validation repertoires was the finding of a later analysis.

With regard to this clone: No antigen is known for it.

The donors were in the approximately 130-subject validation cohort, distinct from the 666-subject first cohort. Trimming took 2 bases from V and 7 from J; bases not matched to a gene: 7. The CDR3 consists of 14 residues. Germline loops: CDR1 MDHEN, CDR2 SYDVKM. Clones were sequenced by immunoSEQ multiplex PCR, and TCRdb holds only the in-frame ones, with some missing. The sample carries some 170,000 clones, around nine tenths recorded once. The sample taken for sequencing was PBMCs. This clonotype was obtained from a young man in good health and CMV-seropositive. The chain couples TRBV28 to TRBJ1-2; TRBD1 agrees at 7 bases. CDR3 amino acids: CASSLDPTGFGYTF. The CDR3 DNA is TGTGCCAGCAGTTTAGACCCGACAGGGTTTGGCTACACCTTC.